This T cell receptor (beta chain) stems from a study of beta chain features in type 1 diabetes. What was sequenced were expressed TCRB transcripts, since all of the isolated RNA had been reverse transcribed. Sequencing of naive, central memory and regulatory T cell samples gave an average of roughly 3.4 million reads. TCRdb keeps only in-frame clones here, not all; method: immunoSEQ multiplex PCR. The sample comprises a few hundred thousand clones, roughly 17% of which are singletons, and approximately 0.087% rests with the top ten. The study, taken as a whole, reports: TCRB CDR3s were moderately but significantly shorter in Type 1 diabetes patients in all four CD4+ subsets.

Worth noting for this clone: Its antigen remains unidentified.

Trimming at V came to 6 bases and at J to 3 bases, leaving 7 bases not matched to a gene. Germline assignment: CDR1 LGHNA and CDR2 YNFKEQ. The CDR3 consists of 15 residues. Around 110 mL of blood, on average, came from one heparinised draw per donor. Via CD45RO/CCR7/CD25/CD127/CD95/CD27, cells of the CD4+ naive, central memory, regulatory and stem cell-like memory subsets were sorted. The sequencing sample was made of naive CD4+ T cells from blood. This rearrangement joins TRBV4-2 to TRBJ2-1; TRBD1 matches at 8 bases. This clonotype was sampled from a man aged 25-40 years with type 1 diabetes. DNA for the CDR3: TGTGCCAGCAGGCTTCTCGGACAGGGCTACAATGAGCAGTTCTTC. As protein: CASRLLGQGYNEQFF.